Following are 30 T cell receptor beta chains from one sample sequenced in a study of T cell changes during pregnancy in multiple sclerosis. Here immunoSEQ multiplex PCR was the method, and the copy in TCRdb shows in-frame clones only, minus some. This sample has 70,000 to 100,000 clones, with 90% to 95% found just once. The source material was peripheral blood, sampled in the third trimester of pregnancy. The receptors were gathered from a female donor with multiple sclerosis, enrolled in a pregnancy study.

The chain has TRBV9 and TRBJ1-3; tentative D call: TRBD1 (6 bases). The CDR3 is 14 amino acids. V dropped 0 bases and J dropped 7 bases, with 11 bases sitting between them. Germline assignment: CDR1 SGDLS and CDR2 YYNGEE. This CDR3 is CASSVGTGKNTIYF. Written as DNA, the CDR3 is TGTGCCAGCAGCGTAGGAACAGGGAAGAACACCATATATTTT.

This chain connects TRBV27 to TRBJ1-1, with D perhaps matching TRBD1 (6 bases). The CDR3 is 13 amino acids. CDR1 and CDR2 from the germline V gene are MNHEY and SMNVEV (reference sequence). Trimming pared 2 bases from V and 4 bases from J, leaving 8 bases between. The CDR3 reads CASSLLGGTEAFF. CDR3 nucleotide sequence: TGTGCCAGCAGTTTACTAGGGGGCACTGAAGCTTTCTTT.

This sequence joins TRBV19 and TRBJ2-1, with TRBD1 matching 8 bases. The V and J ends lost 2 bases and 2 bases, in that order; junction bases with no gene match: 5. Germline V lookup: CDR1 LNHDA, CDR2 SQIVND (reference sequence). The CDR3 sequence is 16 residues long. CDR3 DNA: TGTGCCAGTAGTATACTGGACAGGGTCCCCTACAATGAGCAGTTCTTC. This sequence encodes CASSILDRVPYNEQFF.

In DNA form, the CDR3 reads TGTGCCAGCAGCTTAGGGACAGGGGGCGAGGCTTTCTTT. Its translation is CASSLGTGGEAFF. This chain links TRBV7-9 with TRBJ1-1; 11 bases agree with TRBD1. Germline-derived CDR1 and CDR2 are SEHNR and FQNEAQ (reference sequence). This CDR3 region has 13 residues. Trimming at V came to 1 base and at J to 11 bases, leaving 3 bases not matched to a gene.

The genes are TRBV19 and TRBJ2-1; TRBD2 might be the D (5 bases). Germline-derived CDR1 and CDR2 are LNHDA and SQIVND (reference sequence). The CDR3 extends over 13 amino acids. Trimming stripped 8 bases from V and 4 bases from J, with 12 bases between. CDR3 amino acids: CASPAGLYNEQFF. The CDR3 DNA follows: TGTGCCAGTCCCGCGGGCCTGTACAATGAGCAGTTCTTC.

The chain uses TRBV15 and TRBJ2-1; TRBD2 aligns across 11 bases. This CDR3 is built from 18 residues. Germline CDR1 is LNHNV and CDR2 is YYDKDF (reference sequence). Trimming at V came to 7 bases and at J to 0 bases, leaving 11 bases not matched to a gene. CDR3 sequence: CATTQTVAGGSSYNEQFF. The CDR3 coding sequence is TGTGCCACCACCCAAACGGTAGCGGGAGGGAGCTCCTACAATGAGCAGTTCTTC. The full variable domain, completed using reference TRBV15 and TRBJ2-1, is DAMVIQNPRYQVTQFGKPVTLSCSQTLNHNVMYWYQQKSSQAPKLLFHYYDKDFNNEADTPDNFQSRRPNTSFCFLDIRSPGLGDTAMYLCATTQTVAGGSSYNEQFFGPGTRLTVL.

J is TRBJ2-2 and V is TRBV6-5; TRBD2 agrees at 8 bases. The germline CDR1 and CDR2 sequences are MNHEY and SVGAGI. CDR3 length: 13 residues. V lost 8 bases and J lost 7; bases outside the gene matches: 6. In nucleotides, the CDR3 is TGTGCCAGCCGGGGGGGAATGGGCGGGGAGCTGTTTTTT. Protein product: CASRGGMGGELFF.

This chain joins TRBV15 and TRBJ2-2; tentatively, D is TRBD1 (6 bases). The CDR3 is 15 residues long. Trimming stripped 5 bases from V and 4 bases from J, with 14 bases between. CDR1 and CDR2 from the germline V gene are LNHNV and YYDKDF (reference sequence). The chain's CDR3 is CATSPNRVGTGELFF. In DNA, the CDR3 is TGTGCCACCAGCCCGAACAGGGTCGGCACCGGGGAGCTGTTTTTT.

CDR3 residues: CASSSQAGDADTQYF. DNA for the CDR3: TGCGCCAGCAGCTCCCAAGCGGGAGATGCAGATACGCAGTATTTT. The chain employs TRBV5-1 and TRBJ2-3; 8 bases align to TRBD2. V shed 3 bases and J 4 bases; nucleotides not matched to a gene: 7. Germline CDR1 is SGHRS and CDR2 is YFSETQ. CDR3 length equals 15 residues.

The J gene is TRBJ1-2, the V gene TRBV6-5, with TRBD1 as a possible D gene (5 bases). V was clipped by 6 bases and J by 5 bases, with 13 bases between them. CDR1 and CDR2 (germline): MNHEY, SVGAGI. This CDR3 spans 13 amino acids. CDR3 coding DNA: TGTGCCAGCAGCTCTGCGGGGGGTTATGGCTACACCTTC. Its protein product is CASSSAGGYGYTF.

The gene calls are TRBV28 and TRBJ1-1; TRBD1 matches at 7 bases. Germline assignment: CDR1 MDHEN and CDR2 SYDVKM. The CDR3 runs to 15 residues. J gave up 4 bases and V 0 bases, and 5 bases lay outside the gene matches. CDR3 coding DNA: TGTGCCAGCAGTTTATGGCCAGGGGGGAGCACTGAAGCTTTCTTT. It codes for CASSLWPGGSTEAFF. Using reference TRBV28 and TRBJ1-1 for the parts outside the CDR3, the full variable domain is DVKVTQSSRYLVKRTGEKVFLECVQDMDHENMFWYRQDPGLGLRLIYFSYDVKMKEKGDIPEGYSVSREKKERFSLILESASTNQTSMYLCASSLWPGGSTEAFFGQGTRLTVV.

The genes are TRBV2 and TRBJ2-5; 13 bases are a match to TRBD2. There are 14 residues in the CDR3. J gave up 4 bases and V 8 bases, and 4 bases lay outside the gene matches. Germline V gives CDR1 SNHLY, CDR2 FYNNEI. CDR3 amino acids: CASRTSGRGETQYF. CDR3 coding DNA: TGTGCCAGCCGGACTAGCGGGAGAGGAGAGACCCAGTACTTC.

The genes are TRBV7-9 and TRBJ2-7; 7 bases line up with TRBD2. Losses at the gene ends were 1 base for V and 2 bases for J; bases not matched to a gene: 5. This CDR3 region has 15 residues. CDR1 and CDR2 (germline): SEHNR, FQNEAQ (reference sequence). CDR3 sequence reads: CASSLEGAGAYEQYF. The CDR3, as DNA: TGTGCCAGCAGCTTAGAAGGCGCGGGGGCCTACGAGCAGTACTTC. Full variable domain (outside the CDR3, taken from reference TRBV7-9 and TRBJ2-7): DTGVSQNPRHKITKRGQNVTFRCDPISEHNRLYWYRQTLGQGPEFLTYFQNEAQLEKSRLLSDRFSAERPKGSFSTLEIQRTEQGDSAMYLCASSLEGAGAYEQYFGPGTRLTVT.

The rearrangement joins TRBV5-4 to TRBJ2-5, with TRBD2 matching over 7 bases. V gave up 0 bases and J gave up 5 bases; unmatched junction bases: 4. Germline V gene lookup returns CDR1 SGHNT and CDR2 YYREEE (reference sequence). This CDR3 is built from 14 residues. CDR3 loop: CASSLGTRSETQYF. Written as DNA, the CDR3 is TGTGCCAGCAGCTTGGGGACTAGATCGGAGACCCAGTACTTC. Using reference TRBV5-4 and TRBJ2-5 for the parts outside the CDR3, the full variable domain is ETGVTQSPTHLIKTRGQQVTLRCSSQSGHNTVSWYQQALGQGPQFIFQYYREEENGRGNFPPRFSGLQFPNYSSELNVNALELDDSALYLCASSLGTRSETQYFGPGTRLLVL.

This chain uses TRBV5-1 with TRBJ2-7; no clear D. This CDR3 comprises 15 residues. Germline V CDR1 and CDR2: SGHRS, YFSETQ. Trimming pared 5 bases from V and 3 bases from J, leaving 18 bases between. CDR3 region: CASRTSFAEYYEQYF. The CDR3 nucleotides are TGCGCCAGCAGAACATCGTTCGCGGAGTACTACGAGCAGTACTTC. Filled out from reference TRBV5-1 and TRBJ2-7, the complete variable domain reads KAGVTQTPRYLIKTRGQQVTLSCSPISGHRSVSWYQQTPGQGLQFLFEYFSETQRNKGNFPGRFSGRQFSNSRSEMNVSTLELGDSALYLCASRTSFAEYYEQYFGPGTRLTVT.

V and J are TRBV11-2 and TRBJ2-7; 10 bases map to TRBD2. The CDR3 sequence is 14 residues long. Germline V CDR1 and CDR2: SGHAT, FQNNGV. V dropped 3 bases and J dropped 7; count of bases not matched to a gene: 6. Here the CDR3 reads CASSFPGLAREQYF. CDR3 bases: TGTGCCAGCAGCTTCCCGGGACTAGCGAGGGAGCAGTACTTC.

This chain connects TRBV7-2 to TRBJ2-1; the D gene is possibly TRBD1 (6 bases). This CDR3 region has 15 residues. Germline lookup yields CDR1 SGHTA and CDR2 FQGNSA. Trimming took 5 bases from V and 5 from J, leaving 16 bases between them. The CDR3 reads CASSQGGQPHNEQFF. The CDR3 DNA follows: TGTGCCAGCAGCCAAGGGGGACAACCGCACAATGAGCAGTTCTTC.

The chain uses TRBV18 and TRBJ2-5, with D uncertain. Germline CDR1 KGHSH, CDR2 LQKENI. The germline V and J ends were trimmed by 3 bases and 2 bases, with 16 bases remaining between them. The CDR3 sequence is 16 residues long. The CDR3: CASSPQRLAGQETQYF. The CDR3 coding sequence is TGTGCCAGCTCACCCCAACGGTTGGCAGGTCAAGAGACCCAGTACTTC. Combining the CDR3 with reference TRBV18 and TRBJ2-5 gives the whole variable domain NAGVMQNPRHLVRRRGQEARLRCSPMKGHSHVYWYRQLPEEGLKFMVYLQKENIIDESGMPKERFSAEFPKEGPSILRIQQVVRGDSAAYFCASSPQRLAGQETQYFGPGTRLLVL.

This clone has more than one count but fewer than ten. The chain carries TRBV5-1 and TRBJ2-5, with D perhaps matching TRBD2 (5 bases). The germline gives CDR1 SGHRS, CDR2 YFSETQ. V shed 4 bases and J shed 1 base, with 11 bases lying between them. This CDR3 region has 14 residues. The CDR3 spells CASSRAEIQETQYF. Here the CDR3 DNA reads TGCGCCAGCAGCCGAGCGGAGATCCAAGAGACCCAGTACTTC.

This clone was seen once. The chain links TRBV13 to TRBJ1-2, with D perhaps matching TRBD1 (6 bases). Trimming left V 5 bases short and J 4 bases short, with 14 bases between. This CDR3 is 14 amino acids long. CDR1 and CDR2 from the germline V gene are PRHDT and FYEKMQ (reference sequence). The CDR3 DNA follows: TGTGCCAGCAGCCACAAAGGGGGGGGCTATGGCTACACCTTC. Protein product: CASSHKGGGYGYTF.

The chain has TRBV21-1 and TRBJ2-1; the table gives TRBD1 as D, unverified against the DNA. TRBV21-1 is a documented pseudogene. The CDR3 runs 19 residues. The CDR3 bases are TGTGCCAGCAGCCCCCTTACACTTTTCCGGGACAGGCTTAACAATGAGCAGTTCTTC. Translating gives CASSPLTLFRDRLNNEQFF.

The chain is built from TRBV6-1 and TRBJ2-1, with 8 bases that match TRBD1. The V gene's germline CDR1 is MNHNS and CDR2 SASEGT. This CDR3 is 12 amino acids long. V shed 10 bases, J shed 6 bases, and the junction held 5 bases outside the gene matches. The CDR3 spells CATRTGRNEQFF. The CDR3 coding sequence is TGTGCCACCCGGACAGGGCGCAATGAGCAGTTCTTC.

This chain's CDR3 is CASSSSQGLAGQFYEQYF. CDR3 nucleotides: TGTGCCAGCAGTTCCTCTCAAGGGCTAGCGGGACAATTCTACGAGCAGTACTTC. The chain is built from TRBV28 and TRBJ2-7, with 9 bases identical to TRBD2. V was clipped by 4 bases and J by 3 bases; unmatched bases: 16. In germline, CDR1 is MDHEN, CDR2 SYDVKM. This CDR3 spans 18 amino acids.

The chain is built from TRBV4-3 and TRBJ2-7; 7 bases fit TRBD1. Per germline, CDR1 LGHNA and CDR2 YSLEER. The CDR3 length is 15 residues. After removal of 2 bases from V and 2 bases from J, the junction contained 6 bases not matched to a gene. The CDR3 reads CASSQYRDSPYEQYF. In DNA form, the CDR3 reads TGCGCCAGCAGCCAATATCGGGACAGTCCCTACGAGCAGTACTTC.

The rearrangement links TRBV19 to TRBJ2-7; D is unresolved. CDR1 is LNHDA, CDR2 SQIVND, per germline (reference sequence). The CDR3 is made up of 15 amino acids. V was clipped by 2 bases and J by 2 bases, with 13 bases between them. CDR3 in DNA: TGTGCCAGTAGTATATTCTGGAGCGAGACCTACGAGCAGTACTTC. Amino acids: CASSIFWSETYEQYF.

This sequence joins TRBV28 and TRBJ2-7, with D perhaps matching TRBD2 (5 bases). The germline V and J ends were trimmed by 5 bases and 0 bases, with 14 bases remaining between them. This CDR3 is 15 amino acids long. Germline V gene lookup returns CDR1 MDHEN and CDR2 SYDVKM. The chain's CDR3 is CASSDPDFNSYEQYF. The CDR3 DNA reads TGTGCCAGCAGTGACCCGGACTTTAACTCCTACGAGCAGTACTTC.

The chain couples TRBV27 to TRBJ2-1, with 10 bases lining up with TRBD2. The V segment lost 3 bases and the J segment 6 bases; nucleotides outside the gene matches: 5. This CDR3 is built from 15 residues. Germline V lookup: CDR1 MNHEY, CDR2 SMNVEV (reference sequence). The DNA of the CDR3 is TGTGCCAGCAGTTTCCTAGCGGGAGCCAGCAATGAGCAGTTCTTC. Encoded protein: CASSFLAGASNEQFF.

The CDR3 DNA reads as TGCGCCAGCAGCCACGGACAGAGCACAGATACGCAGTATTTT. It codes for CASSHGQSTDTQYF. V gene TRBV5-1 combines with J gene TRBJ2-3; perhaps TRBD1 as D (6 bases). Germline V CDR1 and CDR2: SGHRS, YFSETQ. This CDR3 region has 14 residues. V was trimmed by 4 bases and J by 0 bases, leaving 9 bases between them.

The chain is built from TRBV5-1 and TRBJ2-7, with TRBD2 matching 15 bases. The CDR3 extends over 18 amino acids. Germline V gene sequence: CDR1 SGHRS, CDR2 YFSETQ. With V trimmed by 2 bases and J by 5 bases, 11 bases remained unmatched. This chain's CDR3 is CASSFGLAGGPGIDEQYF. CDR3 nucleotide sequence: TGCGCCAGCAGCTTCGGACTAGCGGGAGGGCCGGGGATAGACGAGCAGTACTTC.

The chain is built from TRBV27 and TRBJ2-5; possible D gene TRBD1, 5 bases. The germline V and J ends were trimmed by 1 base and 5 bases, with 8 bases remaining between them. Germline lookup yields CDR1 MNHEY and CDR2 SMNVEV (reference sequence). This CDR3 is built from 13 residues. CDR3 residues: CASSLYAGETQYF. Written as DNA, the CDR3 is TGTGCCAGCAGTTTATATGCAGGGGAGACCCAGTACTTC.